Detailed here is one T cell receptor (beta chain). Its antigen is currently not known. Base qualities are not at hand, and no much larger clone is one base apart. These data originate in a study of CD8 T cells in ankylosing spondylitis (dated by TCRdb to about 2017). As for the study more broadly: T cell receptor beta repertoires were profiled in healthy donors and ankylosing spondylitis patients so that disease-linked TCR variants could be found. The full study cohort comprised around 23 ankylosing spondylitis patients and around 100 healthy donors. Peripheral blood samples were taken, and synovial fluid was additionally collected from ankylosing spondylitis patients. The paper as a whole reports these results and caveats: A CD8+ phenotype was shown by the disease-linked clones, which were found at relatively low frequencies in peripheral blood. Blood from ankylosing spondylitis patients appeared to be characterized by a TCR beta motif composed of about eight highly homologous amino acid variants. Some TCR beta motif variants had previously been reported in synovial fluid and blood of reactive arthritis patients, which suggested common disease-initiation mechanisms. The disease-linked clones were reported as significantly enriched in matched synovial fluid samples from ankylosing spondylitis patients.

CDR1 SGHVS and CDR2 FQNEAQ are derived from the germline V gene. The CDR3 starts with the cysteine, ends with the phenylalanine, and has 16 residues. Kept here is only the CDR3 DNA, which spans 48 bases and is read in frame from base 1. V was cut back by 5 bases and J by 0 bases, leaving a gap of 14 bases between them. TCRdb lists the instrument as Illumina HiSeq 2500. TCR beta libraries were prepared by quantitative 5'-RACE with molecular barcodes. In the original analysis: Disease-linked TCR variants were identified with a new computational method built on a probabilistic model of VDJ rearrangement. TCRdb redid the processing of the public reads, applying fastp at Q25 and MiXCR, and retained in-frame beta chains. CDR3 protein sequences are deduplicated, and each keeps its most common genes and DNA. These V and J calls originate from TCRdb's pipeline instead of the authors' own analysis. Across this sample there are roughly 470,000 distinct CDR3 sequences, with 25% to 30% seen only once. 0.75% to 0.9% of the sample belongs to the ten largest clones.

The sequenced sample was blood, either unsorted or a sorted T cell fraction (not recorded which). The chain joins TRBV7-8 to TRBJ2-1; no D segment can be confidently identified. This TCR was sampled from a male donor with ankylosing spondylitis. The sequenced DNA is TGTGCCAGCAGCATTGACCCCTTAAGCTCCTACAATGAGCAGTTCTTC. This encodes CASSIDPLSSYNEQFF.